The T cell receptor (beta chain) described here comes from a study of shared clonotypes between healthy human individuals (dated by TCRdb to 2019 to 2021). A note on the overall study: A few men and a couple of women, aged 18 to 49 years, made up the cohort. For each donor, CD4 naive and CD4 memory were each given three plates, CD8 naive was given two plates, and CD8 memory was given one plate. To estimate repertoire size and how much clonotype sharing occurs between individuals, the study deeply sequenced the blood TCR repertoires of several healthy adults. To increase sequencing depth and limit assay-specific biases, different laboratories used diverse techniques to prepare libraries and sequence TCR repertoires. Each donor's leukapheresis produced roughly between roughly 0.9 and 8.9 billion PBMCs. Broad study findings and their caveats: The small number of donors limited the genetic and exposure-history diversity represented. Sampling was restricted to blood, and TCR repertoires in tissue are likely to differ from TCR repertoires in blood. Higher generation probabilities were observed for clonotypes shared by all four sorted-subset donors than for non-shared clonotypes. Sharing across several donors was observed for approximately 5% of naive CD4, 3% to 3.5% of naive CD8, 2.3% of memory CD4, and about 0.4% of memory CD8 clonotypes. Incomplete sequencing was indicated by rarefaction of sorted-subset datasets, despite the large sequencing depth. Pairwise subsampling indicated that sequencing depth was expected to affect the degree of clonotype sharing among donors. Larger estimated clonotype richness was generally found for naive subsets than for memory subsets.

Using the deep immunoSEQ assay, multiplex PCR amplified TCR CDR3 regions from genomic DNA. Extracted genomic DNA from each cell subset was distributed evenly across all wells of several immunoSEQ 96-well plates, and each plate was treated as a replicate. For sorted subsets, approximately 190 ng of genomic DNA, equivalent to 25,000 to 35,000 T cell genomes, went into each replicate PCR. Purified libraries were measured with a Qubit 3.0 fluorometer, size-checked on a Bioanalyzer 2100, and measured again with the KAPA Library Quantification kit. Each immunoSEQ 96-well plate was sequenced on its own single-read 150-cycle Illumina NextSeq 550 flow cell. Turning to the authors' computational methods: Because the immunoSEQ output held only junctional sequences and lacked quality scores, the filtering could not match the filtering applied to full-length reads. Sequences were annotated with PyIR, a Python wrapper for IgBLAST v1.9, using IMGT germline references to assign V/J genes and CDR3. Reads with weak V/J assignments (E-value above 1e-6), missing CDR3, stop codons, out-of-frame junctions, or ambiguous translated residues were removed. V3J clonotypes were defined by identical inferred V gene, J gene, and CDR3 amino acid sequence. The percentage overlap between two repertoires was calculated by dividing the number of shared unique clonotypes by the size of the smaller repertoire. Three approaches were used to assess repertoire richness: RTK rarefaction, the Chao1 estimator, and Recon v2.1 estimates of unobserved clonotypes. Generation probabilities were computed with OLGA for all TCRbeta clonotypes obtained by the gDNA method from several donors. The table was pulled from immuneACCESS by TCRdb, which kept in-frame rearrangements only. Such tables lose some clones; where checked, under half of the loss comes from unresolved V genes, and the rest has no known cause. The V and J calls and clone size were taken over from that table, and D and trimming were inferred from the DNA. Present in this sample are some 1 million clones, under 80% of which were seen just once. The top ten clonotypes cover approximately 1.3% of the sample.

Points on this clone: Its cognate antigen has yet to be identified. The sample holds no much larger clone one base away, and base qualities are not on file.

Healthy HIV-negative adults with no recently reported acute infections or vaccinations were included as donors. All donors were Caucasian adults living in Nashville, Tennessee, USA. CD4+ T cells were enriched by magnetic negative selection; naive cells were then positively selected on CD45RA, and the negative fraction formed the memory subset. Blood was collected by leukapheresis, and PBMCs were isolated by Ficoll-Histopaque density gradient centrifugation and then cryopreserved in liquid nitrogen vapor phase. Purity and quantity of every magnetically sorted T cell population were checked by analytical flow cytometry. Genomic DNA was isolated from every sorted fraction and measured by UV absorbance on a Nanodrop 2000c. The germline V gene (reference sequence) supplies CDR1 SGHAT and CDR2 FQDESV. Unmatched junction bases come to 2, with V trimmed by 6 bases and J by 2 bases. The CDR3, from cysteine to phenylalanine, totals 13 residues. Just CDR3 DNA is preserved here, 39 bases in frame from base 1.

The receptor comes from a man aged 18 to 30 in good health. This chain is built from TRBV11-1 and TRBJ2-7, with 9 junctional bases fitting TRBD1. Sequenced material: memory CD4+ T cells sorted from blood. This sample's cell subset or site label indicates: CD45RA-negative fraction. The DNA sequence follows: TGTGCCAGCAGGGACAGGGGCACCTACGAGCAGTACTTC. Translated, this gives CASRDRGTYEQYF.